These T cell receptor beta chains were read from a single sample in a study of cytomegalovirus exposure and HLA in healthy donors. This table comes from immunoSEQ multiplex PCR, and its TCRdb copy is limited to in-frame clones, with some not included. The data show some 180,000 clones, over 60% seen once. The source material was PBMCs. All receptors derive from a man aged 18 to 30 in good health and CMV-seronegative. Both conserved end residues are part of each CDR3. D genes are given only for firm matches. Size is omitted from some rows. Given values are once, few, many or a class for expanded clones.

clone_size j_call d_call v_call cdr3_aa cdr3_nt
- TRBJ2-1 TRBD2 TRBV7-2 CASSLAGGNNEQFF TGTGCCAGCAGCTTAGCGGGGGGGAACAATGAGCAGTTCTTC
- TRBJ2-2 TRBD1 TRBV6-5 CASSMGQAGELFF TGTGCCAGCAGTATGGGACAGGCCGGGGAGCTGTTTTTT
- TRBJ2-1 - TRBV10-2 CASSESKSVFPYNEQFF TGCGCCAGCAGTGAGTCTAAGTCAGTTTTTCCCTACAATGAGCAGTTCTTC
- TRBJ1-1 - TRBV18 CASSPSGTEAFF TGTGCCAGCTCTCCATCGGGCACTGAAGCTTTCTTT
- TRBJ2-3 TRBD1 TRBV19 CASSIGQGHTDTQYF TGTGCCAGTAGTATAGGACAGGGACACACAGATACGCAGTATTTT
- TRBJ2-5 TRBD2 TRBV9 CASSPRGGEETQYF TGTGCCAGCAGCCCCCGGGGGGGCGAGGAGACCCAGTACTTC
once TRBJ1-6 - TRBV30 CAWSVRQGDSPLHF TGTGCCTGGAGTGTACGCCAGGGTGATTCACCCCTCCACTTT
once TRBJ2-7 - TRBV7-9 CASSRAGYEQYF TGTGCCAGCAGCAGGGCAGGGTACGAGCAGTACTTC
once TRBJ2-2 TRBD2 TRBV7-7 CASSPLAGATGELFF TGTGCTAGCAGCCCACTAGCGGGAGCTACCGGGGAGCTGTTTTTT
- TRBJ2-7 - TRBV6-1 CASSGVLATGEQYF TGTGCCAGCAGTGGGGTCTTAGCTACGGGGGAGCAGTACTTC
- TRBJ2-7 - TRBV5-1 CASSLVGTGDEQYF TGCGCCAGCAGCTTGGTCGGGACTGGGGACGAGCAGTACTTC
- TRBJ2-1 TRBD2 TRBV5-6 CASSPGLAGVYEQFF TGTGCCAGCAGCCCGGGACTAGCGGGAGTCTATGAGCAGTTCTTC
- TRBJ2-3 TRBD2 TRBV7-9 CASREASGYTDTQYF TGTGCCAGCAGGGAGGCTAGCGGATACACAGATACGCAGTATTTT
few TRBJ2-1 - TRBV4-2 CASSLRDSNEQFF TGTGCCAGCAGTCTTAGAGATTCCAATGAGCAGTTCTTC
- TRBJ1-2 TRBD1 TRBV18 CASSPLGQAYGYTF TGTGCCAGCTCACCTCTCGGACAGGCCTATGGCTACACCTTC
- TRBJ2-3 - TRBV5-1 CASSSPGTLPGDTQYF TGCGCCAGCAGCTCTCCCGGGACTTTGCCCGGTGATACGCAGTATTTT
- TRBJ2-7 - TRBV4-2 CASSQDLSTSYEQYF TGTGCCAGCAGCCAAGATCTATCCACTTCCTACGAGCAGTACTTC
- TRBJ2-7 - TRBV30 CAWNPAGRYEQYF TGTGCCTGGAACCCTGCAGGGAGGTACGAGCAGTACTTC
- TRBJ2-2 - TRBV30 CAWSVPAGELFF TGTGCCTGGAGTGTACCAGCCGGGGAGCTGTTTTTT
once TRBJ2-7 TRBD2 TRBV19 CASSVLAGGPGEQYF TGTGCCAGTAGTGTGCTAGCGGGGGGGCCGGGCGAGCAGTACTTC
- TRBJ2-1 - TRBV30 CAWGRGSGSYNEQFF TGTGCCTGGGGGCGGGGCAGTGGGTCCTACAATGAGCAGTTCTTC
few TRBJ1-4 - TRBV30 CAWSVRVASATNEKLFF TGTGCCTGGAGTGTACGGGTCGCCTCTGCAACTAATGAAAAACTGTTTTTT
- TRBJ2-2 TRBD2 TRBV5-1 CASSLVGTSGANTGELFF TGCGCCAGCAGCTTAGTGGGGACTAGCGGAGCGAACACCGGGGAGCTGTTTTTT
- TRBJ1-5 - TRBV9 CAHSNQPQHF TGTGCCCATAGCAATCAGCCCCAGCATTTT
- TRBJ2-4 TRBD1 TRBV5-1 CASSQITGTGSNIQYF TGCGCCAGCAGCCAAATAACCGGGACAGGGTCCAACATTCAGTACTTC
- TRBJ1-1 - TRBV27 CASSRPGAVTEAFF TGTGCCAGCAGCCGTCCAGGGGCGGTCACTGAAGCTTTCTTT
- TRBJ2-5 - TRBV7-3 CASSLGGGRGQETQYF TGTGCCAGCAGCCTTGGGGGGGGCAGGGGCCAAGAGACCCAGTACTTC
- TRBJ1-1 TRBD1 TRBV6-6 CASSYMDRATTEAFF TGTGCCAGCAGTTATATGGACAGGGCGACCACTGAAGCTTTCTTT
- TRBJ2-7 TRBD1 TRBV11-2 CASSRDRAYEQYF TGTGCCAGCAGCCGGGACAGGGCCTACGAGCAGTACTTC
- TRBJ2-2 - TRBV2 CASSDLSGSTGELFF TGTGCCAGCAGTGACCTCAGCGGAAGCACCGGGGAGCTGTTTTTT
- TRBJ1-1 TRBD1 TRBV28 CASSSMTGGNTEAFF TGTGCCAGCAGTTCGATGACAGGGGGCAACACTGAAGCTTTCTTT
once TRBJ1-4 - TRBV5-1 CASSLSFPGQATNEKLFF TGCGCCAGCAGCTTGAGTTTCCCTGGGCAGGCTACTAATGAAAAACTGTTTTTT
few TRBJ2-7 - TRBV14 CASSQVGGPYEQYF TGTGCCAGCAGCCAAGTGGGGGGACCCTACGAGCAGTACTTC
- TRBJ2-1 - TRBV7-8 CASSLGAPHEQFF TGTGCCAGCAGCTTAGGAGCCCCTCATGAGCAGTTCTTC
- TRBJ2-3 TRBD2 TRBV9 CASSPTKTLGGTDTQYF TGTGCCAGCAGCCCCACCAAGACCCTGGGGGGGACAGATACGCAGTATTTT
few TRBJ2-7 - TRBV7-9 CSSSPTGDRWDF TGTTCCAGCAGCCCCACTGGCGACAGGTGGGACTTC
- TRBJ1-6 - TRBV13 CASTREGSPLHF TGTGCCAGCACCAGGGAAGGTTCACCCCTCCACTTT
- TRBJ2-1 TRBD2 TRBV4-1 CASSLTSGGGEQFF TGCGCCAGCAGTCTGACTAGCGGGGGGGGTGAGCAGTTCTTC
- TRBJ1-4 - TRBV11-2 CASSSPGKLFF TGTGCCAGCAGCTCCCCGGGGAAACTGTTTTTT
- TRBJ2-5 TRBD2 TRBV5-4 CASSLVSGGAGETQYF TGTGCCAGCAGCTTGGTTAGCGGGGGGGCCGGGGAGACCCAGTACTTC
- TRBJ2-5 TRBD1 TRBV4-2 CASSQGGQGQETQYF TGTGCCAGCAGCCAGGGTGGACAGGGACAAGAGACCCAGTACTTC
- TRBJ1-2 TRBD1 TRBV2 CASMAQGYGYTF TGTGCCAGCATGGCACAGGGGTATGGCTACACCTTC
- TRBJ2-6 - TRBV18 CASSPPGFPGANVLTF TGTGCCAGCTCACCACCCGGGTTTCCCGGGGCCAACGTCCTGACTTTC
- TRBJ2-1 - TRBV11-3 CASSLGVVGSSYNEQFF TGTGCCAGCAGCTTAGGTGTTGTGGGGAGCTCCTACAATGAGCAGTTCTTC
- TRBJ1-5 - TRBV30 CAWSVLGGVNQPQHF TGTGCCTGGAGTGTACTGGGGGGGGTCAATCAGCCCCAGCATTTT
- TRBJ2-7 TRBD2 TRBV7-9 CASSPGLAGASYEQYF TGTGCCAGCAGCCCAGGGCTAGCGGGGGCCTCCTACGAGCAGTACTTC
- TRBJ2-1 TRBD2 TRBV9 CASSVDPGGPRDEQFF TGTGCCAGCAGCGTAGACCCGGGAGGGCCTAGAGATGAGCAGTTCTTC
- TRBJ2-7 - TRBV30 CAWSSDYEQYF TGTGCCTGGAGTTCTGATTACGAGCAGTACTTC
- TRBJ1-5 - TRBV4-1 CASSQDPGNRNQPQHF TGCGCCAGCAGCCAAGATCCCGGGAACCGAAATCAGCCCCAGCATTTT
- TRBJ1-2 - TRBV6-5 CASSYSQGSNYGYTF TGTGCCAGCAGTTACTCGCAGGGTTCTAACTATGGCTACACCTTC
- TRBJ1-1 TRBD1 TRBV29-1 CSVEEGANTEAFF TGCAGCGTTGAGGAGGGGGCTAACACTGAAGCTTTCTTT
- TRBJ1-5 - TRBV25-1 CASSGGGIGQPQHF TGTGCCAGCAGTGGTGGGGGGATCGGACAGCCCCAGCATTTT
- TRBJ1-2 TRBD1 TRBV2 CASSDGDRGLGGYTF TGTGCCAGCAGTGATGGAGACAGGGGGTTAGGTGGCTACACCTTC